This entry is about one T cell receptor beta chain. The specificity of this receptor is unknown. No base quality values were provided; no much bigger clone lies one nucleotide off. Other DNA variants within this sample encode the same CDR3. This record comes from a study of blood T cell repertoires in COVID-19 (TCRdb year 2020). General notes on the study: Collaborator samples came from the United States, Italy and Spain and covered acute and convalescent phases of COVID-19. HLA class I and class II types, where available, came from metadata supplied by the sample provider rather than from assay-based typing. Samples were obtained from the ongoing ImmuneRACE study (first 160 participants) and from 1,254 subjects provided by 6 global collaborators. The prospective study material was composed of cDNA or gDNA derived from T cells, B-cell-depleted T cells, or PBMCs. Sample metadata almost always included a de-identified subject ID, COVID-19 status, age in years and sex. A freely available public database, intended as a resource for researchers studying the immune response to SARS-CoV-2, is where the repertoires were released. The dataset comprised deeply sampled blood TCRbeta repertoires from subjects exposed to, actively infected with, or recovered from COVID-19. Study-wide findings and limitations: The quantity of clinical and demographic metadata differed by source and by participant and was supplied without curation.

Between the V and J ends, shortened by 0 bases and 0 bases respectively, the junction contains 6 bases. CDR1 and CDR2, looked up from the germline V gene, are MGHRA and YSYEKL. From cysteine to phenylalanine, the CDR3 is 15 amino acids long. Of all the DNA, just the CDR3 is kept, 45 bases in frame from base 1. TCRbeta CDR3 regions were amplified from genomic DNA using the immunoSEQ Assay, a bias-controlled multiplex PCR. As for how the authors treated the data: Within the assay, amplification of reference gene primers was used to estimate how many nucleated cells each sample contained. Sequence reads were collapsed and filtered to measure the absolute abundance of every unique TCRbeta CDR3 rearrangement. Productive Simpson clonality was computed per sample as the square root of Simpson's diversity index over productive rearrangements. Entries here come from immuneACCESS through TCRdb and include only in-frame sequences with V and J called. Some clones fail to appear in such tables; in the studies checked, an unresolved V gene covers under half of the shortfall, and the cause of the remainder is unknown. V, J and clone size were drawn from that table, and D and trimming were deduced from the DNA. For this sample there are about 150,000 clones; more than 75% appear just once. Jointly, the top ten make up under 3% of the sample.

In Seattle, one collaborating source enrolled patients while the infection was active and tracked those patients longitudinally over the course of disease. Whole blood was collected in K2EDTA tubes by collaborating institutions according to the institutions' own protocols. For TCRbeta analysis, collaborator samples were shipped as frozen whole blood, as isolated PBMCs, or as DNA extracted from either sample type. The TCR originated in a woman of 80 years or more with COVID-19, enrolled during active disease. The sequence joins TRBV4-1 to TRBJ1-5, with no confidently assigned D gene. Source material: peripheral blood. CDR3 region: CASSQDRYSNQPQHF. The bases read TGCGCCAGCAGCCAAGACAGGTATAGCAATCAGCCCCAGCATTTT.